Each of the 2 T cell receptor beta chains below was sequenced from the same sample in a study of T cells in Graves' hyperthyroidism and ophthalmopathy. Using RNA transcripts as the source, TCR beta CDR3 regions were amplified. First-round RT-PCR with HTBI primers amplified the TCR CDR3 region. TCRdb called the multiplex PCR reads again in MiXCR, with one record for every CDR3 protein. The table shows a few hundred thousand distinct CDR3 sequences, with roughly 18% occurring only once. Sequenced input: blood. These receptor sequences come from a man between 18 and 29 years old with Graves' ophthalmopathy.

This clonotype was seen a handful of times. This may be a read error: a much more frequent sequence differs by one nucleotide. This chain links TRBV27 with TRBJ2-5; D may match TRBD1 or TRBD2 (5 bases each). Germline V gene data show CDR1 as MNHEY and CDR2 as SMNVEV (reference sequence). This CDR3 region has 14 residues. Trimming removed 4 bases at V and 5 bases at J, with 14 bases between. In DNA form, the CDR3 reads TGTGCCAGCAGTTCGACAGAGTCGGGGGAGACCCAGTACTTC. It codes for CASSSTESGETQYF.

Comments on this clonotype: This could be a read error, since a much larger clone is one nucleotide away. This rearrangement joins TRBV6-2 or TRBV6-3 to TRBJ2-5; 7 nucleotides line up with TRBD1. The CDR3 consists of 14 residues. Germline loops: CDR1 MNHEY, CDR2 SVGEGT. In DNA, the CDR3 is TGTGCCAGCAGTCAACCGGGACAGCAAGAGACCCAGTGCTTC. Amino acids: CASSQPGQQETQCF.